One T cell receptor (beta chain) is described in this entry. Its specific antigen is unknown. Base qualities were left out, and no much larger clone turns up one base away. The library was built by means of RT-PCR. Instrument on record: Illumina HiSeq 2500. TCRdb applied fastp at Q25 and MiXCR to the public reads, then kept only in-frame beta chains. When rows share a CDR3 protein, they turn into one entry using the most common DNA and genes. The sample table shows under 850,000 distinct CDR3 sequences, and about 18% are seen once. The ten largest account for roughly 11% of the sample. Taken from cysteine to phenylalanine, the CDR3 has 12 residues. Left in the record is the CDR3 DNA by itself, 36 bases read in frame from the first base. V was cut back by 3 bases and J by 2 bases, leaving a gap of 4 bases between them. From the germline V gene, CDR1 is SNHLY and CDR2 is FYNNEI. This entry comes from a study of response to subunit inactivated influenza vaccine (dated by TCRdb to the late 2010s). As for the study more broadly: Deep quantitative profiling of the T cell receptor repertoire was used in the study to follow responses to a trivalent subunit inactivated influenza vaccine. General conclusions and limits of the study: It was suggested by the authors that each seasonal influenza vaccination may recruit only a limited number of new T cells.

The chain joins TRBV2 to TRBJ1-1; there is no confident call for the D gene. The sequence was obtained from a man aged 45-60 years who received an inactivated influenza vaccine. Donor details come from another sample of the same person, matched by shared clones. The sequencing used PBMCs from blood, collected 5 days after vaccination. The DNA reads as follows: TGTGCCAGCAGTGACTTTAACACTGAAGCTTTCTTT. The encoded protein is CASSDFNTEAFF.